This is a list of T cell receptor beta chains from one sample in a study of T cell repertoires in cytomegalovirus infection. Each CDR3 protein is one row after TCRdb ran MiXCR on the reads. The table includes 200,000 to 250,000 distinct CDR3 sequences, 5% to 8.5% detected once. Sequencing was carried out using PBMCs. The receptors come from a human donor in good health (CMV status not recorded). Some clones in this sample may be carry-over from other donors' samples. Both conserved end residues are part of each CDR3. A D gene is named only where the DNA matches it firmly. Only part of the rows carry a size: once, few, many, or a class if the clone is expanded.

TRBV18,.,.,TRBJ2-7,TGTGCCAGCTCAGCCGGACAGAACGAGCAGTACTTC,CASSAGQNEQYF
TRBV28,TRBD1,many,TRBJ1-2,TGTGCCAGCAGGCCGGGACAGTATGGCTACACCTTC,CASRPGQYGYTF
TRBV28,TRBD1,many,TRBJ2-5,TGTGCCAGCAGGGCCCGGGACAGGGGAAGGGAGACCCAGTACTTC,CASRARDRGRETQYF
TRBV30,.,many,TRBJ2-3,TGTGCCTGGACGGGCAGGGGACCAGATACGCAGTATTTT,CAWTGRGPDTQYF
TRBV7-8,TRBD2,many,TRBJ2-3,TGTGCCAGCAGCTTTAGAAAGACTAGCGGGTACACAGATACGCAGTATTTT,CASSFRKTSGYTDTQYF
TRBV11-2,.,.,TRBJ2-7,TGTGCCAGCAGCTTCCCCCGGGGGGCCGTCACCTACGAGCAGTACTTC,CASSFPRGAVTYEQYF
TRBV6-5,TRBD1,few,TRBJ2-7,TGTGCCAGCAGAAACGACAGGGGAGCCTACGAGCAGTACTTC,CASRNDRGAYEQYF
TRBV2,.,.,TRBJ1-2,TGTGCCAGCAGTGGTAGCAGGGACTATGGCTACACCTTC,CASSGSRDYGYTF
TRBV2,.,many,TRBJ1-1,TGTGCCAGCAGTGAGGAACCGACCCTGAACACTGAAGCTTTCTTT,CASSEEPTLNTEAFF
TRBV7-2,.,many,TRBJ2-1,TGTGCCAGCAGCTTTGACTTTTCTAATGAGCAGTTCTTC,CASSFDFSNEQFF
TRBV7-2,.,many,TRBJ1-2,TGTGCCAGCAGCTTAGTGAAGGGGATGGGCGGCTACACCTTC,CASSLVKGMGGYTF
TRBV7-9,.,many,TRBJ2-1,TGTGCCAGCAGCTTACTTATCGGCAATGAGCAGTTCTTC,CASSLLIGNEQFF
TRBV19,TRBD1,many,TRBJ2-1,TGTGCCAGTAGTGGCGGACAGGCTATCAATGAGCAGTTCTTC,CASSGGQAINEQFF
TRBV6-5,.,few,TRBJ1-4,TGTGCCAGCAGTCAGACAGACACGACTGAAAAACTGTTTTTT,CASSQTDTTEKLFF
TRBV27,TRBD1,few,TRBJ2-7,TGTGCCAGCAGGCGACAGGGGCGGATCTACGAGCAGTACTTC,CASRRQGRIYEQYF
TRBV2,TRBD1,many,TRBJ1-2,TGTGCCAGCAGTGTGGTTAAGGGGGCGGACTATGGCTACACCTTC,CASSVVKGADYGYTF
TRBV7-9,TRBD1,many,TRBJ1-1,TGTGCCAGCAGCCCCGAGGGGCCCCGGACAGGGAGGACTGAAGCTTTCTTT,CASSPEGPRTGRTEAFF
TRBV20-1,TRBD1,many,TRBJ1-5,TGCAGTGCTAGAGCCCGGACAGGGGGGGCTCAGCCCCAGCATTTT,CSARARTGGAQPQHF
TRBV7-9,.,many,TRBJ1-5,TGTGCCAGCAGCTTAGAAGCGGGCGTCAATCAGCCCCAGCATTTT,CASSLEAGVNQPQHF
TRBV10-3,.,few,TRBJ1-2,TGTGCCATCAGCAATCCGACGGCTTTAAACTATGGCTACACCTTC,CAISNPTALNYGYTF
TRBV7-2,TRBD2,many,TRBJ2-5,TGTGCCAGCAGCCAGCCGGGACTATTGAGGTCCCAGTACTTC,CASSQPGLLRSQYF
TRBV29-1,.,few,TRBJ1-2,TGCAGCGTTCCCGCGACAGCCGCCTCCTATGGCTACACCTTC,CSVPATAASYGYTF
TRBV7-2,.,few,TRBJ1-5,TGTGCCAGCAGAGCCGACAGACTACAGCCCCAGCATTTT,CASRADRLQPQHF
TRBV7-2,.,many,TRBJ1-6,TGTGCCAGCAGCTTAGTGGGCCACGGGATGGGAAATTCACCCCTCCACTTT,CASSLVGHGMGNSPLHF
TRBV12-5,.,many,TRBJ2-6,TGTGCTAGTGGTTTGGGCCGCTCGGGGGCCAACGTCCTGACTTTC,CASGLGRSGANVLTF
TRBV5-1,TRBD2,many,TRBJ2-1,TGCGCCAGCAGCTTGGCCCGGACTAGCGGGGGGAGTGAGCAGTTCTTC,CASSLARTSGGSEQFF
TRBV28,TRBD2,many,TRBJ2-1,TGTGCCAGCAGGTCTAATAGCGGGGGGCATTACAATGAGCAGTTCTTC,CASRSNSGGHYNEQFF
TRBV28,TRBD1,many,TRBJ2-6,TGTGCCAGCAGTTTAATGGGGGACAGGGGCTCTGGGGCCAACGTCCTGACTTTC,CASSLMGDRGSGANVLTF
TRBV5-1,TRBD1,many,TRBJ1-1,TGCGCCAGCAGCTTGGGTACAGGGGGCACTGAAGCTTTCTTT,CASSLGTGGTEAFF
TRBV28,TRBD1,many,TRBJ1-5,TGTGCCAGCTTCGGGACAGACAATCAGCCCCAGCATTTT,CASFGTDNQPQHF
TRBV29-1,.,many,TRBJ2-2,TGCAGCGTTGATGGGTCTTTCGGATCCGGGGAGCTGTTTTTT,CSVDGSFGSGELFF
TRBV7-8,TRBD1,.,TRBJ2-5,TGTGCCAGCAGCTCCAGACAGGGTAAACAGACCCAGTACTTC,CASSSRQGKQTQYF
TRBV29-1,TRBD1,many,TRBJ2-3,TGCAGCGTTGCGACAGGGTTAAGCACAGATACGCAGTATTTT,CSVATGLSTDTQYF
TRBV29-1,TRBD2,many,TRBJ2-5,TGCAGCGTTCTCAGGGAGGGGGAGACCCAGTACTTC,CSVLREGETQYF
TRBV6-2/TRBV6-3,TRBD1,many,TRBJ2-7,TGTGCCAGCAGCTACAGGCCGACAGGGTGGACCTACGAGCAGTACTTC,CASSYRPTGWTYEQYF
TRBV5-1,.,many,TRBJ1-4,TGCGCCAGCAGCTTGGGGTCTTCTGGACGGGGTAATGAAAAACTGTTTTTT,CASSLGSSGRGNEKLFF
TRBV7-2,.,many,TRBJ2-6,TGTGCCAGCAGCTTAGTAACAGTCTCTGGGGCCAACGTCCTGACTTTC,CASSLVTVSGANVLTF
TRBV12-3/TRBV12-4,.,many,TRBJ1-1,TGTGCCAGCAGTTTAGCGCGACAGACTCCTGAAGCTTTCTTT,CASSLARQTPEAFF
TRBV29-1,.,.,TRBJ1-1,TGCAGCGTTGAGAGGGCCAAGGGAGCTTTCTTT,CSVERAKGAFF
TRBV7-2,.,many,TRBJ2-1,TGTGCCAGCCTCCCCTTCTTTTACAATGAGCAGTTCTTC,CASLPFFYNEQFF
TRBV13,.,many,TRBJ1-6,TGTGCCAGCAGCCTCGGACAGATGAATTCACCCCTCCACTTT,CASSLGQMNSPLHF
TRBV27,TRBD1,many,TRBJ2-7,TGTGCCAGCAGTCCGAGCATAGGGGACAGAGATTACGAGCAGTACTTC,CASSPSIGDRDYEQYF